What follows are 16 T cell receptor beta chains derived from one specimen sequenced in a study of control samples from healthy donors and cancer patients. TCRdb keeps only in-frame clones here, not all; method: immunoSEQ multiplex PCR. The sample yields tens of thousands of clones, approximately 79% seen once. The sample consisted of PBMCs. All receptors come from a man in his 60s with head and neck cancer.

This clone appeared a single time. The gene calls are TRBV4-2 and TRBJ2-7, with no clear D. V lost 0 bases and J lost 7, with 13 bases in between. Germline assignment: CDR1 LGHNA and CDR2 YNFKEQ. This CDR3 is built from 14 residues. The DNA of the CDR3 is TGTGCCAGCAGCCAAGATCACCGCTTAGGGGAGCAGTACTTC. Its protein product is CASSQDHRLGEQYF.

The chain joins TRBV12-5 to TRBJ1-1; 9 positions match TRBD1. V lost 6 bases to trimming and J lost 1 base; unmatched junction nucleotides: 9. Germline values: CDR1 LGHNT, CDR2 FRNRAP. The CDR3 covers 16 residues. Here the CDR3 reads CASGPGTGRRNTEAFF. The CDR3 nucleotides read TGTGCTAGTGGCCCCGGGACAGGGAGAAGGAACACTGAAGCTTTCTTT.

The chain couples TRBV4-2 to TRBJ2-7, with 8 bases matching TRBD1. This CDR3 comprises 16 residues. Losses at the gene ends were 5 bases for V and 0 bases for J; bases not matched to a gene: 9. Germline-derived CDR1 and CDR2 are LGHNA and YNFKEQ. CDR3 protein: CASSTGQETSSYEQYF. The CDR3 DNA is TGTGCCAGCAGCACGGGACAGGAAACCTCCTCCTACGAGCAGTACTTC.

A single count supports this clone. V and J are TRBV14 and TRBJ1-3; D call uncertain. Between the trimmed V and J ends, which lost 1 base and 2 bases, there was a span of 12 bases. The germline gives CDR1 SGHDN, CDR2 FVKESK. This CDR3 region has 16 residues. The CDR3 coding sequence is TGTGCCAGCAGCCAAGTAGGACGGGCGGCTGGAAACACCATATATTTT. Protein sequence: CASSQVGRAAGNTIYF.

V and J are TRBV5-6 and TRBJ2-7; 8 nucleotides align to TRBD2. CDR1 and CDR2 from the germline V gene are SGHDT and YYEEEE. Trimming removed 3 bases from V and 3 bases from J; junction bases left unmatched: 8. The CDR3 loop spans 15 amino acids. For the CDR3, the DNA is TGTGCCAGCAGCTCCGCCGGTAGCGGGAACTACGAGCAGTACTTC. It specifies CASSSAGSGNYEQYF.

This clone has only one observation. The CDR3 region has the DNA TGTGCCAGCAGCTGGTCGGGACAGGGCAATCAGCCCCAGCATTTT. Translation gives CASSWSGQGNQPQHF. The chain joins TRBV7-6 to TRBJ1-5; 8 nucleotides agree with TRBD1. This CDR3 comprises 15 residues. V dropped 4 bases and J dropped 2; count of bases not matched to a gene: 4. Per the germline V gene, CDR1 is SGHVS and CDR2 is FNYEAQ.

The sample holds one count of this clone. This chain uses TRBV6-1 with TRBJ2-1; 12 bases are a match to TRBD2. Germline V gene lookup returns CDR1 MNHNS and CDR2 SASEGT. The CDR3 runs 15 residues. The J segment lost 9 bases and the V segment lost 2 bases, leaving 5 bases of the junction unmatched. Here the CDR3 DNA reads TGTGCCAGCAGTGAACTGGCTAGCGGGAGGGTTGAGCAGTTCTTC. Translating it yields CASSELASGRVEQFF.

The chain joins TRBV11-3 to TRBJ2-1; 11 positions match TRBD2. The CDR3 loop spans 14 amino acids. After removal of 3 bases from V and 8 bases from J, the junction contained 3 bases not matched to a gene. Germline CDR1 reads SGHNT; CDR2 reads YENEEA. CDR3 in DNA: TGTGCCAGCAGCTTTAGCGGGAGGGTCCATGAGCAGTTCTTC. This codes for CASSFSGRVHEQFF.

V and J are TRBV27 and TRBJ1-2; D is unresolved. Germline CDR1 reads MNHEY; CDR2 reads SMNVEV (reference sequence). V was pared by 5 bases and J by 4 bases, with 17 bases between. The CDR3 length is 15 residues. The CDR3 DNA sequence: TGTGCCAGCAGTAAAGCCCTCACGGGAGGCTATGGCTACACCTTC. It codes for CASSKALTGGYGYTF.

The CDR3 DNA is TGTGCCAGCAGCCAAGACGCTGAAAAACTGTTTTTT. Translated: CASSQDAEKLFF. The chain couples TRBV14 to TRBJ1-4; D is ambiguous. Germline values: CDR1 SGHDN, CDR2 FVKESK. V shed 0 bases and J shed 7 bases, with 3 bases lying between them. This CDR3 is built from 12 residues.

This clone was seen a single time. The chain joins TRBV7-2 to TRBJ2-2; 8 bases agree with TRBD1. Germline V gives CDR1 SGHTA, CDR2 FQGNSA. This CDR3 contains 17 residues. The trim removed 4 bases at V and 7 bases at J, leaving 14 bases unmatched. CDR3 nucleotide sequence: TGTGCCAGCAGCTCCGACACCACCAGGGGGCGCGGCGGGGAGCTGTTTTTT. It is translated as CASSSDTTRGRGGELFF.

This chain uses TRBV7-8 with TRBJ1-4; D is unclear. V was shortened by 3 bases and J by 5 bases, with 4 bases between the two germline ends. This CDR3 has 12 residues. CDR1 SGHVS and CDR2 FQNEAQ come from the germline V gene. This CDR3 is CASSFPNEKLFF. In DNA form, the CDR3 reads TGTGCCAGCAGCTTCCCAAATGAAAAACTGTTTTTT.

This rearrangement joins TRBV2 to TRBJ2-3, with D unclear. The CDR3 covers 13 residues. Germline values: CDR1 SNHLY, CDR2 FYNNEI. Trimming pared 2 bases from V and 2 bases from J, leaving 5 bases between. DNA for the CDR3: TGTGCCAGCAGTGAAAGGGCCACAGATACGCAGTATTTT. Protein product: CASSERATDTQYF.

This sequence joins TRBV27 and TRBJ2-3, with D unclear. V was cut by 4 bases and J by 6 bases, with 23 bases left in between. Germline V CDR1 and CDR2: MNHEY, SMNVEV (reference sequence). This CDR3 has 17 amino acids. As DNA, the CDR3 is TGTGCCAGCAGTTCCATGGGTCCGTCCGTAACTCGGGATACGCAGTATTTT. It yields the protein CASSSMGPSVTRDTQYF.

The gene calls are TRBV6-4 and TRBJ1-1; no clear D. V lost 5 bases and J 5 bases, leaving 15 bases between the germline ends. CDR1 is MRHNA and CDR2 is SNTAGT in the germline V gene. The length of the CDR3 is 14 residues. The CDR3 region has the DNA TGTGCCAGCAGTTCGGGCCCAGGCGGGACTGAAGCTTTCTTT. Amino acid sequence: CASSSGPGGTEAFF.

The CDR3 DNA reads as TGTGCCAGCAGCTTGGTAGGCCAGATCTATGGCTACACCTTC. Translating it yields CASSLVGQIYGYTF. This chain connects TRBV5-5 to TRBJ1-2; D is uncertain. Germline values: CDR1 SGHKS, CDR2 YYEKEE (reference sequence). Trimming cost V 0 bases and J 4 bases, with 10 bases left between them. The CDR3 contains 14 residues. Filled out from reference TRBV5-5 and TRBJ1-2, the complete variable domain reads DAGVTQSPTHLIKTRGQQVTLRCSPISGHKSVSWYQQVLGQGPQFIFQYYEKEERGRGNFPDRFSARQFPNYSSELNVNALLLGDSALYLCASSLVGQIYGYTFGSGTRLTVV.